This T cell receptor (beta chain) was retrieved from a study of T cell repertoires in cytomegalovirus infection. Overall study context: HLA-B-restricted CMV epitopes that are well studied were used alongside recently identified HLA-C-restricted ones. Study conclusions and caveats: What dominated the ex vivo response were HLA-C-restricted CMV-specific TCR beta clonotypes.

Each CDR3 protein is one row after TCRdb ran MiXCR on the reads. The sample gives over 250,000 distinct CDR3 sequences, less than 25% of which show up once; roughly 19% is in the top ten. In the case of this clonotype: Its antigen remains unidentified.

Germline values: CDR1 SGHVS, CDR2 FNYEAQ. Germline trimming cut 5 bases from V and 7 bases from J; bases unmatched to any gene: 7. The CDR3 is 15 residues long. Here the sequenced sample was cultured PBMCs, taken from culture after CMV antigen stimulation. This TCR was sampled from a human donor in good health (CMV status not recorded). Some clones in this sample may be carry-over from other donors' samples. V and J are TRBV7-6 and TRBJ2-1; TRBD1 matches 11 bases. The DNA for the CDR3 is TGTGCCAGCAGCCGACCGGGACAGGGGGTGAATGAGCAGTTCTTC. Amino acid sequence: CASSRPGQGVNEQFF. The full variable domain, rest sourced from reference TRBV7-6 and TRBJ2-1, is GAGVSQSPRYKVTKRGQDVALRCDPISGHVSLYWYRQALGQGPEFLTYFNYEAQQDKSGLPNDRFSAERPEGSISTLTIQRTEQRDSAMYRCASSRPGQGVNEQFFGPGTRLTVL.